This entry concerns a single TCR beta chain. Its cognate antigen is unknown. Libraries were made by iRepertoire multiplex PCR with TCR subtype-specific primers for bulk and single-cell sequencing. TCRdb re-analyzed the multiplex PCR reads; it lists each CDR3 protein once, without DNA. This sample's table reports thousands of distinct CDR3 sequences. The sample is drawn from a study of T cells in severe cutaneous drug reactions. Study-wide context: Enrolled patients had probable or definite SJS/TEN or DRESS per RegiSCAR. Study observations and caveats: Carbamazepine-induced Stevens-Johnson syndrome or toxic epidermal necrolysis patients showed strongly raised TRBV12-4, around 32% in blister cells and roughly 5% in PBMC.

This CDR3 is built from 17 residues. The germline V gene encodes CDR1 LGHNA and CDR2 YNFKEQ. Sequenced patients had Stevens-Johnson syndrome or toxic epidermal necrolysis caused by carbamazepine. This TCR came from a human donor with a severe cutaneous adverse drug reaction. The J gene is TRBJ2-3, the V gene TRBV4-2; the D call of TRBD1 rests on TCRdb alone, since no DNA is present to check it. The sequencing sample was made of cells from a skin blister. CDR3 protein: CASSQVGAGDIADTQYF.